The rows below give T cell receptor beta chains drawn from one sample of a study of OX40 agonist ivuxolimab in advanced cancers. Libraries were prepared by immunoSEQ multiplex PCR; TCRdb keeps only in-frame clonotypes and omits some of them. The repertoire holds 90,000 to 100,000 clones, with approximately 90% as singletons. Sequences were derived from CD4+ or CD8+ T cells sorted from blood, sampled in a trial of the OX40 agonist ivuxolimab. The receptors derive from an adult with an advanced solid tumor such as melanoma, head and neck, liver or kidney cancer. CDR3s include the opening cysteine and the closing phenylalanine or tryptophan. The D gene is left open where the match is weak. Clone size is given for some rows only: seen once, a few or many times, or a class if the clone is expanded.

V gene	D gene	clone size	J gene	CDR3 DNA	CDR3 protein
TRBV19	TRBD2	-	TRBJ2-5	TGTGCCAGTAGCAAAGGACTAGCGGGAGGCGGGGGTGCGGAGACCCAGTACTTC	CASSKGLAGGGGAETQYF
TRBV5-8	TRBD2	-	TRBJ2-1	TGTGCCAGCAGCTCTTCGGGACTAGCGGGCCACAATGAGCAGTTCTTC	CASSSSGLAGHNEQFF
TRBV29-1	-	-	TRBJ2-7	TGCAGCGTTGAAGATAGGGCAGGGGAAGGCTACGAGCAGTACTTC	CSVEDRAGEGYEQYF
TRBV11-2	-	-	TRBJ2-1	TGTGCCAGCAGCCCGCGACAAGGGCTTGCTGAGCAGTTCTTC	CASSPRQGLAEQFF
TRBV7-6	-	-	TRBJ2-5	TGTGCCAGCAGCCCTCGGACTAGATCGGGGGCTCAGACCCAGTACTTC	CASSPRTRSGAQTQYF
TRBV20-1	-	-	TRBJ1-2	TGCAGTGCCAGTGGCGGGACAAGGGGGACCTTC	CSASGGTRGTF
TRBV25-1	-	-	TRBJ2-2	TGTGCCAGCAGTGAAGCAGGAAGTGGCGGGGAGCTGTTTTTT	CASSEAGSGGELFF
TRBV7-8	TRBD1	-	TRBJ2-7	TGTGCCAGCAGCTTATTGGGACAGGGGTGGGGCGAGCAGTACTTC	CASSLLGQGWGEQYF
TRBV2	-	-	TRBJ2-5	TGTGCCAGCAGACTACAGGGCCAAGAGACCCAGTACTTC	CASRLQGQETQYF
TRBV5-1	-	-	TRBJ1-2	TGCGCCAGCAGCTTGGGTCAGGGAGACGGCTACACCTTC	CASSLGQGDGYTF
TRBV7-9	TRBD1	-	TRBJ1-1	TGTGCCAGCAGCCTGGGACAGGGGAACGCTGAAGCTTTCTTT	CASSLGQGNAEAFF
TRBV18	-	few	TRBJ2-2	TGTGCCAGCTCACCACAGAGGGAGCCCACCGGGGAGCTGTTTTTT	CASSPQREPTGELFF
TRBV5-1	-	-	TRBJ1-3	TGCGCCAGCAGCTTGGAAGCAGCCTCCTCTGGAAACACCATATATTTT	CASSLEAASSGNTIYF
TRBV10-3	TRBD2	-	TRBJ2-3	TGTGCCATCAGTGAGTGGTCTAGCGGGGCGGGGGATACGCAGTATTTT	CAISEWSSGAGDTQYF
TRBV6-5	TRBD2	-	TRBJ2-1	TGTGCCAGCAGTTTGGCCGGGACTACAGTCTACAATGAGCAGTTCTTC	CASSLAGTTVYNEQFF
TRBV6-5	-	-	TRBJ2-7	TGTGCCAGCAGTTACCGGGCCACTAAAGGGAACGAGCAGTACTTC	CASSYRATKGNEQYF